The entry below describes one T cell receptor (beta chain). The sample originates from a study of blood T cell repertoires in COVID-19. Assay: immunoSEQ multiplex PCR; the TCRdb copy retains only in-frame clones and omits some. The sample has about 160,000 clones; 60% to 85% are singletons. The source is a man between 65 and 80 years old with acute or convalescent COVID-19. Sequenced input: peripheral blood.

The CDR3 coding sequence is TGTGCCAGCAGTTTCTCGGGGAGCCGAGAGACCCAGTACTTC. Encoded protein: CASSFSGSRETQYF. The gene calls are TRBV27 and TRBJ2-5; D perhaps matches TRBD2 (5 bases). The CDR3 runs to 14 residues. Looked up from germline, CDR1 is MNHEY and CDR2 is SMNVEV (reference sequence). The V and J ends lost 3 bases and 4 bases respectively, with 12 bases between them.